This T cell receptor beta chain emerged from a study of T-cell reconstitution after alpha-beta-depleted transplantation in children. Study-wide results and limits: The high TCRbeta diversity at day 60 in some patients came from surviving recipient T cells and thymic progenitors. T-cell counts and diversity were attributed mostly to newly produced T cells one year after transplant. Expanded clones from the graft, numbering several hundred, reportedly supplied alpha-beta T cells about two months after transplant.

Preparing the TCRbeta library involved the use of unique molecular identifiers. TCRdb itself ran the PCR reads through MiXCR, one entry per CDR3 protein. Counted here are hundreds of thousands of distinct CDR3 sequences, about 12% occurring once; the ten biggest clones make up 0.79%. J lost 1 base, V lost 3 bases, and 2 bases had no gene match. The CDR3 has 14 amino acids. With respect to this clonotype: Its antigen is undetermined.

The chain is built from TRBV12-3 or TRBV12-4 and TRBJ2-5; 7 bases line up with TRBD2. The receptor comes from a girl aged 2 to 10 with congenital amegakaryocytic thrombocytopenia, due to receive a stem cell transplant. The material sequenced was PBMCs, taken before TCRalphabeta/CD19-depleted stem cell transplant. CDR3 nucleotides: TGTGCCAGCAGTTTTGCTAGCGGCCAAGAGACCCAGTACTTC. Residues: CASSFASGQETQYF.